One sample yielded the 18 T cell receptor beta chains listed below, sequenced in a study of cytomegalovirus exposure and HLA in healthy donors. Use of 60 Vbeta and 13 Jbeta primers characterized the PCR. Profiling relied on immunoSEQ multiplex PCR, and the TCRdb table lists in-frame clones only, not all of them. The profile shows tens of thousands of clones, around 76% of them singletons. The sequencing input was PBMCs. All receptors come from a man in his late teens or twenties in good health and CMV-seronegative.

This sequence joins TRBV7-8 and TRBJ2-5; TRBD2 matches 10 bases. The germline gives CDR1 SGHVS, CDR2 FQNEAQ. The ends lost 0 bases at V and 5 bases at J; junction bases unmatched: 15. The CDR3 is 19 residues long. The CDR3 region has the DNA TGTGCCAGCAGCTTAGCGCGGATAGCGGGGGGCTTCGAGGTGGAGACCCAGTACTTC. Translating it yields CASSLARIAGGFEVETQYF.

The V gene is TRBV2, the J gene TRBJ1-6; D is possibly TRBD1 (5 bases). This CDR3 has 18 residues. Germline values: CDR1 SNHLY, CDR2 FYNNEI. V lost 4 bases to trimming and J lost 5 bases, with 21 bases between them. Written as DNA, the CDR3 is TGTGCCAGCAGTGTAACCGGGGGACCGCCGGGGAATAATTCACCCCTCCACTTT. This gives the protein CASSVTGGPPGNNSPLHF.

CDR3 protein: CASSSSGGGYNEQFF. The CDR3 DNA is TGTGCCAGCAGCTCTAGCGGGGGGGGCTACAATGAGCAGTTCTTC. V gene TRBV11-1 combines with J gene TRBJ2-1, with 12 bases matching TRBD2. Unmatched junction bases numbered 1, after V lost 4 bases and J lost 3 bases. CDR3 size: 15 residues. Per the germline V gene, CDR1 is SGHAT and CDR2 is FQDESV (reference sequence).

The chain combines TRBV9 with TRBJ1-2; D is unresolved. The CDR3 runs to 14 residues. In germline, CDR1 is SGDLS, CDR2 YYNGEE. Trimming cost V 6 bases and J 4 bases, with 16 bases left between them. CDR3 sequence reads: CASTPMEAGYGYTF. The DNA for the CDR3 is TGTGCCAGCACGCCGATGGAGGCAGGCTATGGCTACACCTTC.

This clone was counted once. The chain couples TRBV5-1 to TRBJ1-1; D is perhaps TRBD1 (6 bases). The V and J ends lost 4 bases and 3 bases respectively, with 16 bases between them. Germline V gives CDR1 SGHRS, CDR2 YFSETQ. The CDR3 loop spans 15 amino acids. The CDR3 DNA is TGCGCCAGCAGCGCTCTCTACAGGGAAGACACTGAAGCTTTCTTT. Translating gives CASSALYREDTEAFF.

The rearrangement links TRBV2 to TRBJ2-2; tentative D call: TRBD2 (5 bases). Germline lookup yields CDR1 SNHLY and CDR2 FYNNEI. V shed 1 base and J shed 6 bases, with 6 bases lying between them. There are 13 residues in the CDR3. The CDR3 DNA follows: TGTGCCAGCAGTGAAGGGACTGCCGGGGAGCTGTTTTTT. It is translated as CASSEGTAGELFF.

This clone was found once. CDR3 sequence: CATSRPSERGGYGYTF. CDR3 DNA sequence: TGTGCCACCAGCAGACCTTCCGAAAGGGGGGGGTATGGCTACACCTTC. This rearrangement joins TRBV15 to TRBJ1-2; weak D call: TRBD1 (6 bases). The CDR3 contains 16 residues. Germline CDR1 reads LNHNV; CDR2 reads YYDKDF (reference sequence). V gave up 2 bases and J gave up 5 bases, with 18 bases separating them. Together with reference TRBV15 and TRBJ1-2, the CDR3 gives the full variable domain: DAMVIQNPRYQVTQFGKPVTLSCSQTLNHNVMYWYQQKSSQAPKLLFHYYDKDFNNEADTPDNFQSRRPNTSFCFLDIRSPGLGDTAMYLCATSRPSERGGYGYTFGSGTRLTVV.

The chain is built from TRBV5-1 and TRBJ2-6, with D maybe TRBD1 (5 bases). CDR1 and CDR2 from the germline V gene are SGHRS and YFSETQ. The CDR3 contains 16 residues. V lost 4 bases to trimming and J lost 0 bases, with 11 bases between them. For the CDR3, the DNA is TGCGCCAGCAGCCCAGGGTTTCGCTCTGGGGCCAACGTCCTGACTTTC. It translates to CASSPGFRSGANVLTF.

The rearrangement joins TRBV6-1 to TRBJ2-1; 7 bases are shared with TRBD2. The V segment lost 2 bases and the J segment 6 bases; nucleotides outside the gene matches: 4. Germline CDR1 MNHNS, CDR2 SASEGT. There are 14 residues in the CDR3. The CDR3 DNA is TGTGCCAGCAGTGAACTAGCGGAAATCAATGAGCAGTTCTTC. Translating it yields CASSELAEINEQFF.

The chain is built from TRBV4-1 and TRBJ1-4; D perhaps matches TRBD1 (6 bases). V was clipped by 2 bases and J by 7 bases, with 14 bases between them. The CDR3 runs to 15 residues. Germline CDR1 reads MGHRA; CDR2 reads YSYEKL. The CDR3 loop is CASSQFGQQGEKLFF. CDR3 sequence (DNA): TGCGCCAGCAGCCAATTCGGACAGCAAGGTGAAAAACTGTTTTTT.

The rearrangement joins TRBV7-3 to TRBJ2-7; TRBD1 matches 7 bases. After removal of 2 bases from V and 2 bases from J, the junction contained 3 bases not matched to a gene. Germline assignment: CDR1 SGHTA and CDR2 FQGTGA. The CDR3 sequence is 14 residues long. The DNA for the CDR3 is TGTGCCAGCAGCTTAGGGGACAGCACCTACGAGCAGTACGTC. Translated: CASSLGDSTYEQYV.

The gene calls are TRBV5-6 and TRBJ2-5, with D perhaps matching TRBD2 (6 bases). The germline V and J ends were trimmed by 0 bases and 6 bases, with 12 bases remaining between them. CDR3 length: 14 amino acids. Germline V gene sequence: CDR1 SGHDT, CDR2 YYEEEE. For the CDR3, the DNA is TGTGCCAGCAGCTTGGGTAGGGAGGTCCAGACCCAGTACTTC. Amino acids: CASSLGREVQTQYF. Full variable domain (missing parts from reference TRBV5-6 and TRBJ2-5): DAGVTQSPTHLIKTRGQQVTLRCSPKSGHDTVSWYQQALGQGPQFIFQYYEEEERQRGNFPDRFSGHQFPNYSSELNVNALLLGDSALYLCASSLGREVQTQYFGPGTRLLVL.

V is TRBV19 and J is TRBJ1-4; 10 bases are a match to TRBD1. J gave up 1 base and V 3 bases, and 11 bases lay outside the gene matches. CDR1 is LNHDA, CDR2 SQIVND, per germline (reference sequence). The CDR3 runs 19 residues. The CDR3 reads CASSMDGTGAGLTNEKLFF. The CDR3 nucleotides are TGTGCCAGTAGTATGGATGGGACAGGGGCCGGCCTAACTAATGAAAAACTGTTTTTT.

This rearrangement joins TRBV27 to TRBJ1-5; perhaps TRBD1 as D (5 bases). This CDR3 has 14 residues. CDR1 is MNHEY and CDR2 is SMNVEV in the germline V gene (reference sequence). Trimming shortened V by 2 bases and J by 5 bases, and 10 bases separated the two germline ends. Here the CDR3 reads CASSLGQGYQPQHF. The DNA for the CDR3 is TGTGCCAGCAGTTTAGGGCAGGGATATCAGCCCCAGCATTTT.

This chain connects TRBV4-2 to TRBJ1-1; D call uncertain. Germline values: CDR1 LGHNA, CDR2 YNFKEQ. The CDR3 totals 16 residues. V was shortened by 1 base and J by 3 bases, with 15 bases between the two germline ends. CDR3 bases: TGTGCCAGCAGCCAAGGATTGGGAGCGGTGGACACTGAAGCTTTCTTT. Protein: CASSQGLGAVDTEAFF.

This clone has just one count. The V call is TRBV6-1, the J call TRBJ2-3; D might be TRBD2 (5 bases). Deletions cut 6 bases from V and 2 bases from J, with 12 bases between. Per germline, CDR1 MNHNS and CDR2 SASEGT. The CDR3 has 14 amino acids. CDR3 region: CASRNSGDTDTQYF. CDR3 bases: TGTGCCAGCAGAAATTCCGGGGACACAGATACGCAGTATTTT.

This rearrangement joins TRBV7-2 to TRBJ2-3, with D possibly TRBD2 on 7 matching bases. V lost 1 base to trimming and J lost 5 bases, with 16 bases between them. Germline CDR1 reads SGHTA; CDR2 reads FQGNSA. The CDR3 sequence is 16 residues long. CDR3 sequence (DNA): TGTGCCAGCAGCTTAGACTGGGGGGGCCCGGGAGATACGCAGTATTTT. The encoded protein is CASSLDWGGPGDTQYF.

The chain recombines TRBV7-6 with TRBJ2-1; TRBD2 agrees at 9 bases. The CDR3 covers 13 residues. In germline, CDR1 is SGHVS, CDR2 FNYEAQ. V lost 1 base to trimming and J lost 9 bases; unmatched junction nucleotides: 1. CDR3 loop: CASSLGAGGEQFF. Written as DNA, the CDR3 is TGTGCCAGCAGCTTAGGAGCGGGGGGTGAGCAGTTCTTC.